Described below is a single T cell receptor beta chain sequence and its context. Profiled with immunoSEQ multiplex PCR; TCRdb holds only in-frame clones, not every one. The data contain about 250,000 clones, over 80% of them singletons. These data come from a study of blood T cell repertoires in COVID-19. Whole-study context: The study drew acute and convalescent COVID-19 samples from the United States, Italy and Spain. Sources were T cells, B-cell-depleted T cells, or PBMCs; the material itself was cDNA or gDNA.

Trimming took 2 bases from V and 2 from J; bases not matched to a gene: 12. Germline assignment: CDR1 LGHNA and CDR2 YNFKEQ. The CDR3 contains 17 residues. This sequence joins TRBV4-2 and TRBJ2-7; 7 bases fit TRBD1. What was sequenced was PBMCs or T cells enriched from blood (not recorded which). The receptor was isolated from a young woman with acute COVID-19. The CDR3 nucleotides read TGTGCCAGCAGCCAACATCCTAGAACAGGGGCCGCCTACGAGCAGTACTTC. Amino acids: CASSQHPRTGAAYEQYF.